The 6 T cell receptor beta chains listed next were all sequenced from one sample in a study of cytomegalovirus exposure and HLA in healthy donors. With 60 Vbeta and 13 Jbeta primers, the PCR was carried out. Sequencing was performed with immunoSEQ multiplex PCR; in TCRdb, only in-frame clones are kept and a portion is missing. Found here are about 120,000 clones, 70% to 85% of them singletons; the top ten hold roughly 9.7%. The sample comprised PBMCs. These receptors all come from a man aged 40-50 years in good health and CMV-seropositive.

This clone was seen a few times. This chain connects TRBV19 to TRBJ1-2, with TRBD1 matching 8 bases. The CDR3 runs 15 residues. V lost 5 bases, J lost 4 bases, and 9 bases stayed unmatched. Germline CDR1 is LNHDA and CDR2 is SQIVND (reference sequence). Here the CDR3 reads CASSPLRGLGYGYTF. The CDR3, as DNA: TGTGCCAGTAGTCCCCTCAGGGGGCTGGGCTATGGCTACACCTTC.

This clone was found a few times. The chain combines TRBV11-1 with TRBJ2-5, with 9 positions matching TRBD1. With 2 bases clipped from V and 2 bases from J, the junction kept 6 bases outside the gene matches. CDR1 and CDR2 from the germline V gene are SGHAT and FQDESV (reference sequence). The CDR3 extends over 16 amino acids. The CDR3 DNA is TGTGCCAGCAGCTTACAGGACAGGGGACTTCAAGAGACCCAGTACTTC. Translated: CASSLQDRGLQETQYF.

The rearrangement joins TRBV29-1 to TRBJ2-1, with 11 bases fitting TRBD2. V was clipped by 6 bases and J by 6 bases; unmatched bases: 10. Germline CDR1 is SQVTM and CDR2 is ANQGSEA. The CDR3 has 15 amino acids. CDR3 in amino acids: CSVSAGLAAVNEQFF. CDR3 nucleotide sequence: TGCAGCGTCAGCGCGGGACTAGCGGCGGTCAATGAGCAGTTCTTC.

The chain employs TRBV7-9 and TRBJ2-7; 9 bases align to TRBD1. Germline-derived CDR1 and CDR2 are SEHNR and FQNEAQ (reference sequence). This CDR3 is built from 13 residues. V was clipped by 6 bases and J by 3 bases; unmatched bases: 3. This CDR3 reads CASRGQGHYEQYF. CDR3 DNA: TGTGCCAGCAGGGGACAGGGTCACTACGAGCAGTACTTC.

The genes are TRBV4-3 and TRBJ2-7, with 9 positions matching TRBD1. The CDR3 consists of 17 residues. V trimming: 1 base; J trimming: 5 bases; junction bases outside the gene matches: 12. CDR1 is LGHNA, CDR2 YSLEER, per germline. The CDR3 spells CASSQGSYGQGSNEQYF. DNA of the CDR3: TGCGCCAGCAGCCAAGGTTCCTACGGACAGGGGAGTAACGAGCAGTACTTC.

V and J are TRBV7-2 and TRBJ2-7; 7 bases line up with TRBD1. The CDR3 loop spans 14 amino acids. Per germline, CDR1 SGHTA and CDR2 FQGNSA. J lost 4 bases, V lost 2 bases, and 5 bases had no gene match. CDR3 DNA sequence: TGTGCCAGCAGCTTAATCCGGGGACAGTACGAGCAGTACTTC. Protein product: CASSLIRGQYEQYF.